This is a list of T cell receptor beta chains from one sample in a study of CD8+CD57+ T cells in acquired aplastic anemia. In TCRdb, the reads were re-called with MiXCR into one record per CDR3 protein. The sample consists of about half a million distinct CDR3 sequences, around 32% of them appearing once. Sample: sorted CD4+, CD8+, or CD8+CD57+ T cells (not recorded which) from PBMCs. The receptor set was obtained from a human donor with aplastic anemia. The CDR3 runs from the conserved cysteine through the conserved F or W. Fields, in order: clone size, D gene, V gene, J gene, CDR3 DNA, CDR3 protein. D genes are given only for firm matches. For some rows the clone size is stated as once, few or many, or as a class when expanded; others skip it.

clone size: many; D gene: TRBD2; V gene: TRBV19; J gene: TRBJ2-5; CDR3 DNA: TGTGCCAGTAGTATAGATCAAGCGGGACAAGAGACCCAGTACTTC; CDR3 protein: CASSIDQAGQETQYF
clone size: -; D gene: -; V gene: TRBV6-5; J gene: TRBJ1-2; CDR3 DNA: TGTGCCAGCAGTTACCCGGACGGGAACTATGGCTACACCTTC; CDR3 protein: CASSYPDGNYGYTF
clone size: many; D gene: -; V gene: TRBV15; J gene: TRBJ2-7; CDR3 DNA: TGTGCCACCAGCAGAGATCTAAGGGAGAGCTCCTACGAGCAGTACTTC; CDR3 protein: CATSRDLRESSYEQYF
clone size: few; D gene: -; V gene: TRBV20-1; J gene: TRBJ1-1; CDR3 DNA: TGCAGTGCTAGACAGACTGGGATGAACACTGAAGCTTTCTTT; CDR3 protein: CSARQTGMNTEAFF
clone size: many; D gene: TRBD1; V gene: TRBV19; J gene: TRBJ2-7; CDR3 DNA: TGTGCCAGTAGGGGACAGGGTGGCTACGAGCAGTACTTC; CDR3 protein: CASRGQGGYEQYF
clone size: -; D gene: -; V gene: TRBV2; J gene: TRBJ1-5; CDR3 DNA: TGTGCCAGCTTCTGGACCCAGCATTTT; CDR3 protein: CASFWTQHF
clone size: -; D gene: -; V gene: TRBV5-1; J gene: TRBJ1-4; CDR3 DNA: TGCGCCAGCAGCAACTCCAGAGCAACTAATGAAAAACTGTTTTTT; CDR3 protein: CASSNSRATNEKLFF
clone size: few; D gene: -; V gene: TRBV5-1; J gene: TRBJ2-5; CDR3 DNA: TGCGCCAGCAGAGTGGGAAACCAAGAGACCCAGTACTTC; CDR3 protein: CASRVGNQETQYF
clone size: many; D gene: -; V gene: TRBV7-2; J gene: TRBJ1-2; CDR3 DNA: TGTGCCAGCAGCTTAGGGGGTGGACACGACTATGGCTACACCTTC; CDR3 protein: CASSLGGGHDYGYTF
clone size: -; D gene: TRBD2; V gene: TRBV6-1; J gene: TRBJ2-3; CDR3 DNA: TGTGCCAGCAGTGATTGGCTAGCGGGGAGCACAGATACGCAGTATTTT; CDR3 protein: CASSDWLAGSTDTQYF
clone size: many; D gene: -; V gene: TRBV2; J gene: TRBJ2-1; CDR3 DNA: TGTGCCAGCAGTGTCGGGGTTGAGCAGTTCTTC; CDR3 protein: CASSVGVEQFF
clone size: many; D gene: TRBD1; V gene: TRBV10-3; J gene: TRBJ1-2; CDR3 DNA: TGTGCCATCAGCCAGGGGGCAGGGGATGGCTACACCTTC; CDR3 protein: CAISQGAGDGYTF
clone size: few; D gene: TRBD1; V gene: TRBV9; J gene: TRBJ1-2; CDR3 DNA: TGTGCCAGCAGCGTGAACTCACAGGGGGCCTATGGCTACACCTTC; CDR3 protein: CASSVNSQGAYGYTF
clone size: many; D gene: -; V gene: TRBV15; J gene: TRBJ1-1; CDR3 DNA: TGTGCCACCAGCAGAGATCACGGAGAGGAAGCTTTCTTT; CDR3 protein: CATSRDHGEEAFF
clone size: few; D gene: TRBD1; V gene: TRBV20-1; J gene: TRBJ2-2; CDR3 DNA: TGCAGTGCTAGAGTTCGTAACAGGGGGAACACCGGGGAGCTGTTTTTT; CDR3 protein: CSARVRNRGNTGELFF
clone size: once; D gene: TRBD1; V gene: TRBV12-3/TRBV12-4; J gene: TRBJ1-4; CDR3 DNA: TGTGCCAGCAGTTCCCACAGGGGGAGGAATGAAAAACTGTTTTTT; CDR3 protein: CASSSHRGRNEKLFF
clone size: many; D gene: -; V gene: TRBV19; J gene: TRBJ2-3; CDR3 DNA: TGTGCCAGTGGGGACTTCGCCGGAACAGATACGCAGTATTTT; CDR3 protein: CASGDFAGTDTQYF
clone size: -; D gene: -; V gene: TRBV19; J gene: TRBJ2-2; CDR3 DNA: TGTGCCAGTAAGGGACAATCGAACACCGGGGAGCTGTTTTTT; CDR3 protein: CASKGQSNTGELFF
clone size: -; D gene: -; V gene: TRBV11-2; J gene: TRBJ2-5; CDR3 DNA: TGTGCCAGCAGCTCTGGCGAGGGACCCTCCGCGGAGACCCAGTACTTC; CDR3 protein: CASSSGEGPSAETQYF
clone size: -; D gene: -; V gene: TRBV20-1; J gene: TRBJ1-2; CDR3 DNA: TGCAGTGCGACCCTCGTAGGGGGGTACTATGGCTACACCTTC; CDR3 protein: CSATLVGGYYGYTF
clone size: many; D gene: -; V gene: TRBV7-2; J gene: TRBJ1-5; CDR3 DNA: TGTGCCAGCAGCTTGACCTCTCAGCCCCAGCATTTT; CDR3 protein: CASSLTSQPQHF
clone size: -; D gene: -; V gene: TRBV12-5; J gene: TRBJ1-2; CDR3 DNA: TGTGCTAGTGGTTCGAGACAGGTTCACGGCTACACCTTC; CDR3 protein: CASGSRQVHGYTF
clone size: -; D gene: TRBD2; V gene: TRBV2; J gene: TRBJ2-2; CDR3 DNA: TGTGCCAGCAGTGCCCCCCTTGTTGCGGGAGCCGACGCCGGGGAGCTGTTTTTT; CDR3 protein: CASSAPLVAGADAGELFF
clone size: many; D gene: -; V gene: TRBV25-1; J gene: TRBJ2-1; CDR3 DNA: TGTGCCAGCAGTGAATCGGGCAGGGGGGTTTACAATGAGCAGTTCTTC; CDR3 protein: CASSESGRGVYNEQFF
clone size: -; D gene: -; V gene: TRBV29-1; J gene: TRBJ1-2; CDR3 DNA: TGCAGCGTTGATGAGGGGGGCACTGGAAACACCTTC; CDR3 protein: CSVDEGGTGNTF
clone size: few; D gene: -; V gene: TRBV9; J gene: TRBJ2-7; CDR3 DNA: TGTGCCAGCAGCGTAAGTCCCAGAAGTTCCGCGAGCTCCTACGAGCAGTACTTC; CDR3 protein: CASSVSPRSSASSYEQYF
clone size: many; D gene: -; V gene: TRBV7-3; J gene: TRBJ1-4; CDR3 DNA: TGCGCCAGCAGCTTGGGGGTAGGGGAAAAACTGTTTTTT; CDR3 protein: CASSLGVGEKLFF
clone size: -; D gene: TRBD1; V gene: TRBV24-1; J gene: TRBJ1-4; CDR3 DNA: TGTGCCAGCAGGTCGAACAGGGGAGATAATGAAAAACTGTTTTTT; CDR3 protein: CASRSNRGDNEKLFF
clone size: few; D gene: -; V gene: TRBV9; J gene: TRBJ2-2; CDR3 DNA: TGTGCCAGCAGCGTAGCGGGTGGGGCCGGGGAGCTGTTTTTT; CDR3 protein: CASSVAGGAGELFF
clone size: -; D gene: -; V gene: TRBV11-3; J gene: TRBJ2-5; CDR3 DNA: TGTGCCAGCAGCTTAGAAGTGTGGGAGACCCAGTACTTC; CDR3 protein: CASSLEVWETQYF
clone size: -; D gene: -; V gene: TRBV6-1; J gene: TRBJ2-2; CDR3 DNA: TGTGCCAGCAGTGAACCTGGACAGCGCTCCGGGGAGCTGTTTTTT; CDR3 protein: CASSEPGQRSGELFF
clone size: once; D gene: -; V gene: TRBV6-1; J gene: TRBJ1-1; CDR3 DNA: TGTGCCAGCAGACCATCCCGTGGGTACAACACTGAAGCTTTCTTT; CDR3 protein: CASRPSRGYNTEAFF
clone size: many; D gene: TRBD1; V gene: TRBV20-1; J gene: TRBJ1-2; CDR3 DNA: TGCAGTGCTAGAGGCAGGGGGCGGTTTCCGGGCAGTACCTCCCACTTC; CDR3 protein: CSARGRGRFPGSTSHF
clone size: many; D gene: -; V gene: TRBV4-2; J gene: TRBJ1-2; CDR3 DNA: TGTGCCAGCAGCCAAGTATGGGCAGGCTTCGATGGCTACACCTTC; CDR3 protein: CASSQVWAGFDGYTF
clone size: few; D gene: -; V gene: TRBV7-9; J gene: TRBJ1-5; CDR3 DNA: TGTGCCAGCAGCTCGACCGGCGGTCAGCCCCAGCATTTT; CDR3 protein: CASSSTGGQPQHF
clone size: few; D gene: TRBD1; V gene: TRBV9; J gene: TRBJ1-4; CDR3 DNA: TGTGCCAGCAGCGGAAGACAGGGGGAACGAAATGAAAAACTGTTTTTT; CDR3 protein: CASSGRQGERNEKLFF
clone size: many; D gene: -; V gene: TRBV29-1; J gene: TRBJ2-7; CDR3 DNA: TGCAGCGTTCGAGCGGGCCCCTACGAGCAGTACTTC; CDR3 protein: CSVRAGPYEQYF